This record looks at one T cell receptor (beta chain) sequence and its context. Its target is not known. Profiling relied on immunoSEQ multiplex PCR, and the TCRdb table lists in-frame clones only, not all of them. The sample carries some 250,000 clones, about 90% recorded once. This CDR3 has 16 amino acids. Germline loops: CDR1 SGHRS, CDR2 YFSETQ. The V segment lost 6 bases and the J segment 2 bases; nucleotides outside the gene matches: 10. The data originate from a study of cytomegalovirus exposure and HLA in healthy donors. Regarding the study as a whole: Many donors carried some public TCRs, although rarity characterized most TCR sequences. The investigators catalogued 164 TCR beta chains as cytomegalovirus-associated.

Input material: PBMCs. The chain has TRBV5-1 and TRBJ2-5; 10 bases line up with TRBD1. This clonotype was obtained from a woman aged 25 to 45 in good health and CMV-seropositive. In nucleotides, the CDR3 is TGCGCCAGCACCGCCGGGGACAGGGGTGGACAAGAGACCCAGTACTTC. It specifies CASTAGDRGGQETQYF.